This T cell receptor beta chain comes out of a study of blood T cell repertoires in COVID-19. Looking at the study overall: Nucleic acid was either cDNA or gDNA, and it came from T cells, B-cell-depleted T cells, or PBMCs.

Methods used by the authors: By means of reference gene primer amplification, nucleated cell counts were estimated. The data were produced by immunoSEQ multiplex PCR, yet TCRdb's version contains in-frame clones alone and is incomplete. D and trimming come from the DNA, and the V and J calls and clone size come from that table. The sample shows 100,000 to 110,000 clones, more than 75% of them seen only once. The CDR3 runs to 12 residues. The V gene's germline CDR1 is GTSNPN and CDR2 SVGIG (reference sequence). V was trimmed by 1 base and J by 4 bases, leaving 5 bases between them. The V gene is TRBV30, the J gene TRBJ1-5, with no clear D. Sequences were obtained from peripheral blood. This clonotype originated in a man aged 25 to 40 in a cohort sampled during active COVID-19. CDR3 bases: TGTGCCTGGAGTGGTCGGAATCAGCCCCAGCATTTT. This sequence encodes CAWSGRNQPQHF.